The sequence of this T cell receptor (beta chain) was determined in a study of blood T cell repertoires in COVID-19. Some clones are missing from TCRdb's copy, which holds only in-frame ones; the method was immunoSEQ multiplex PCR. The data hold over 200,000 clones, with about 91% observed a single time. This clone has a single count. Residents of 24 US areas, aged 18 to 89 years, made up the participants. Assignments of participants to cohorts depended upon their own reported clinical history. This clonotype was sampled from a human donor in a cohort exposed to, infected with or recovered from COVID-19 (not recorded which). The donor label of this sample is uncertain. What was sequenced was PBMCs or T cells enriched from blood (not recorded which).

DNA for the CDR3: TGTGCCAGCAGTGAAGTTGAAGGGGGCTATGGCTACACCTTC. Protein product: CASSEVEGGYGYTF. The chain combines TRBV6-1 with TRBJ1-2; maybe TRBD1 (6 bases). Germline V gene lookup returns CDR1 MNHNS and CDR2 SASEGT. This CDR3 spans 14 amino acids. V was shortened by 1 base and J by 4 bases, with 10 bases between the two germline ends.